This T cell receptor (beta chain) emerged from a study of T cells in Graves' hyperthyroidism and ophthalmopathy. RNA transcripts gave rise to amplified TCR beta CDR3 regions. An initial round of RT-PCR targeting the TCR CDR3 relied on the HTBI primer set. A single record per CDR3 protein comes from TCRdb applying MiXCR to the multiplex PCR reads. The sample yields 550,000 to 600,000 distinct CDR3 sequences, 12% to 15% seen once. Germline V gives CDR1 KGHDR, CDR2 SFDVKD. The CDR3 length is 12 residues. With 5 bases removed from V and 8 bases from J, the gap between germline ends came to 9 bases. This clonotype was seen many times.

Sequenced material: blood. This clonotype originated in a woman aged 18 to 35 with Graves' ophthalmopathy. The chain employs TRBV24-1 and TRBJ2-1; D is undetermined. CDR3 nucleotide sequence: TGTGCCACCAGTGCCCGGGTCGATGAGCAGTTCTTC. Translation: CATSARVDEQFF.